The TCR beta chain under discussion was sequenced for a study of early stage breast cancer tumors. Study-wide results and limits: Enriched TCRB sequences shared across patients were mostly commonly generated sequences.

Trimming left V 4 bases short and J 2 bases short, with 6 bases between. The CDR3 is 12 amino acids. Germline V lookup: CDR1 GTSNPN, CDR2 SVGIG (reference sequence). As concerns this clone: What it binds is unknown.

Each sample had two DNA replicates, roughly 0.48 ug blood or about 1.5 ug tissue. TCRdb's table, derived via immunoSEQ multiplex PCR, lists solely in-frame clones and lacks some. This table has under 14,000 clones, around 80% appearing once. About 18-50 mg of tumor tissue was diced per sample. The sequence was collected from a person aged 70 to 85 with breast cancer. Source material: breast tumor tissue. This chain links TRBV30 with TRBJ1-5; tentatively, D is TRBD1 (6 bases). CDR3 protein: CAWNRGNQPQHF. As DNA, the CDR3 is TGTGCCTGGAACAGGGGCAATCAGCCCCAGCATTTT.